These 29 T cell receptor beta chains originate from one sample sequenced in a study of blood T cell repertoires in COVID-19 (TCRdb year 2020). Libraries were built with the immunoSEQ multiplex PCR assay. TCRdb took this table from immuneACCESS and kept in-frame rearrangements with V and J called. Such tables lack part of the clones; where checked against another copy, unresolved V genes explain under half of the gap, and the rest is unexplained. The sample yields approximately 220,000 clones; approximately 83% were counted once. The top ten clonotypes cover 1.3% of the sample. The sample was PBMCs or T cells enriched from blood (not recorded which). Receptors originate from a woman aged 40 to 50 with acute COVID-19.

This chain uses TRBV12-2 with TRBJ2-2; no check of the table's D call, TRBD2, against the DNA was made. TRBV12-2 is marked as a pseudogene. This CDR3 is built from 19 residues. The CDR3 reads CASRLALAGAETNTGELFF. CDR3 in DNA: TGTGCAAGTCGCTTAGCACTAGCGGGGGCCGAAACGAACACCGGGGAGCTGTTTTTT.

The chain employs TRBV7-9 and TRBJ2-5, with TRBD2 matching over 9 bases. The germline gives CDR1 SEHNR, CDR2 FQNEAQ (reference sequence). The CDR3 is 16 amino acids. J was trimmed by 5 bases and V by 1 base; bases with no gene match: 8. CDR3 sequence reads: CASSLVGLAGTETQYF. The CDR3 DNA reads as TGTGCCAGCAGCTTAGTTGGCCTAGCGGGGACGGAGACCCAGTACTTC. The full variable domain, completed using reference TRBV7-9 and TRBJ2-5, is DTGVSQNPRHKITKRGQNVTFRCDPISEHNRLYWYRQTLGQGPEFLTYFQNEAQLEKSRLLSDRFSAERPKGSFSTLEIQRTEQGDSAMYLCASSLVGLAGTETQYFGPGTRLLVL.

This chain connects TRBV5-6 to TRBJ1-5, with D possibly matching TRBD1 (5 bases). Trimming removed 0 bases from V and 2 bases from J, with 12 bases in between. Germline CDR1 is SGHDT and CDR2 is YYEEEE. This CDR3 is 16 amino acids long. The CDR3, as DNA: TGTGCCAGCAGCTTGGCCTCCCAGGGTGGCAATCAGCCCCAGCATTTT. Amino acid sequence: CASSLASQGGNQPQHF.

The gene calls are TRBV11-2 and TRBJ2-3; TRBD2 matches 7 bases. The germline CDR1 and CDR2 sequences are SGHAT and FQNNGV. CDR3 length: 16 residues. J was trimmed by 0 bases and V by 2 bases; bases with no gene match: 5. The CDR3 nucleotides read TGTGCCAGCAGCTTATTGGCTAGCGGAAGCACAGATACGCAGTATTTT. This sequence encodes CASSLLASGSTDTQYF.

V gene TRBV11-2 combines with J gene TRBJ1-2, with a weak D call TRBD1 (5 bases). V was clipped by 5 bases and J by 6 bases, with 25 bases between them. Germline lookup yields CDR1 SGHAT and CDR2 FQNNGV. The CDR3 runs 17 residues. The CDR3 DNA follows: TGTGCCAGCAGCCCTTGGTGGAGGGCCCGGGACGAGGATGGCTACACCTTC. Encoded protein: CASSPWWRARDEDGYTF.

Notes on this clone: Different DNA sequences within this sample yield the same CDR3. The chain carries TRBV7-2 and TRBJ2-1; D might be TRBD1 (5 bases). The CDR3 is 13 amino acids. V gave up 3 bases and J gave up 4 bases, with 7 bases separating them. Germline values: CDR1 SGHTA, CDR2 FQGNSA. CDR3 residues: CASSFQGYNEQFF. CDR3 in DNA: TGTGCCAGCAGCTTCCAGGGATACAATGAGCAGTTCTTC.

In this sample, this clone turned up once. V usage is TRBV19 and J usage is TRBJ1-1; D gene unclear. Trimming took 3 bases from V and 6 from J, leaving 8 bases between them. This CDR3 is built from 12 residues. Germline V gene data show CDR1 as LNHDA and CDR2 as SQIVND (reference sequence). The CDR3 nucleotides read TGTGCCAGTAGTATGAACAACGCTGAAGCTTTCTTT. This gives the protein CASSMNNAEAFF. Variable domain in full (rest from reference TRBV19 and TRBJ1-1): DGGITQSPKYLFRKEGQNVTLSCEQNLNHDAMYWYRQDPGQGLRLIYYSQIVNDFQKGDIAEGYSVSREKKESFPLTVTSAQKNPTAFYLCASSMNNAEAFFGQGTRLTVV.

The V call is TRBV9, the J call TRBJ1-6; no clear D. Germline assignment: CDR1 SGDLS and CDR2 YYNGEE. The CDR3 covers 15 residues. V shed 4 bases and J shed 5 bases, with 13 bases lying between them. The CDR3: CASSPTPEDNSPLHF. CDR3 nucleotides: TGTGCCAGCAGCCCCACCCCTGAGGATAATTCACCCCTCCACTTT.

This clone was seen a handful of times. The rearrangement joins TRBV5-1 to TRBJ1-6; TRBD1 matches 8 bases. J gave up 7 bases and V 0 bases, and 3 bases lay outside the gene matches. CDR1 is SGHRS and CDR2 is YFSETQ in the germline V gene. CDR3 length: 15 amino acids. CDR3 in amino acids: CASSLAGTGNSPLHF. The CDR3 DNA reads TGCGCCAGCAGCTTGGCGGGGACAGGAAATTCACCCCTCCACTTT. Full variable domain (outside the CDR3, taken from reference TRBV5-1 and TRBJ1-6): KAGVTQTPRYLIKTRGQQVTLSCSPISGHRSVSWYQQTPGQGLQFLFEYFSETQRNKGNFPGRFSGRQFSNSRSEMNVSTLELGDSALYLCASSLAGTGNSPLHFGNGTRLTVT.

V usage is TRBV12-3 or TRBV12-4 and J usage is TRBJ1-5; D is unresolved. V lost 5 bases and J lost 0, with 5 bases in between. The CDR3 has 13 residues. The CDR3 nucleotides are TGTGCCAGCAGTCGGGATAGCAATCAGCCCCAGCATTTT. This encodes CASSRDSNQPQHF.

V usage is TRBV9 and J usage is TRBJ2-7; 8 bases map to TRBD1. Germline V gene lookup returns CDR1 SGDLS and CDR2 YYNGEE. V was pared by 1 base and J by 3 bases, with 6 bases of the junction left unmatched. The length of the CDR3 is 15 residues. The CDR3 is CASSVQAGGVYEQYF. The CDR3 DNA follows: TGTGCCAGCAGCGTACAGGCAGGGGGCGTCTACGAGCAGTACTTC.

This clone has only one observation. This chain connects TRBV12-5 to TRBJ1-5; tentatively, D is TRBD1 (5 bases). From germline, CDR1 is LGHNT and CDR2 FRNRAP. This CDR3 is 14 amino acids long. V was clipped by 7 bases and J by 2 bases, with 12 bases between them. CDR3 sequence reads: CASASEGGNQPQHF. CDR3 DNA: TGTGCTAGTGCTTCCGAAGGGGGCAATCAGCCCCAGCATTTT.

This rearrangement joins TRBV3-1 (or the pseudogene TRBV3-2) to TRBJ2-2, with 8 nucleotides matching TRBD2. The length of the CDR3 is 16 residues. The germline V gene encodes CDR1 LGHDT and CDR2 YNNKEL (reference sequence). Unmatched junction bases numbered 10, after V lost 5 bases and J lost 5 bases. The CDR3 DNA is TGTGCCAGCAGCTTCCTGCAGGCTAGCGGGACCGGGGAGCTGTTTTTT. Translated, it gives CASSFLQASGTGELFF.

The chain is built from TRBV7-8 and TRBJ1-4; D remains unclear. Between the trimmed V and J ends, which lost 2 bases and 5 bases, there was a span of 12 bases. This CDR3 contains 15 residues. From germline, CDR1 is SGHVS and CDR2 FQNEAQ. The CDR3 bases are TGTGCCAGCAGCTTATCCCCGGTGATGAATGAAAAACTGTTTTTT. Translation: CASSLSPVMNEKLFF.

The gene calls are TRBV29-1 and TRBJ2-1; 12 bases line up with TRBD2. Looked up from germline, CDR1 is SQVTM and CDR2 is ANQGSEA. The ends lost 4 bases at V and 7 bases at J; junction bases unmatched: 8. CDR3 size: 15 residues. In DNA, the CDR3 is TGCAGCGTTGGTAAGAGACTAGCGGGGGAGAATGAGCAGTTCTTC. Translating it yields CSVGKRLAGENEQFF.

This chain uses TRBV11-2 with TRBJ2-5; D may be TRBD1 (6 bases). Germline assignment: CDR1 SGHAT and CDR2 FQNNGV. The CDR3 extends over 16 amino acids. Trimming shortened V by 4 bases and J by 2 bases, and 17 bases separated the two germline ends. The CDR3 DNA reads TGTGCCAGCAGCTCCATACAGGGATTGAGTCAAGAGACCCAGTACTTC. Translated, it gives CASSSIQGLSQETQYF. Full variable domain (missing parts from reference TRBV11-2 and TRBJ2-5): EAGVAQSPRYKIIEKRQSVAFWCNPISGHATLYWYQQILGQGPKLLIQFQNNGVVDDSQLPKDRFSAERLKGVDSTLKIQPAKLEDSAVYLCASSSIQGLSQETQYFGPGTRLLVL.

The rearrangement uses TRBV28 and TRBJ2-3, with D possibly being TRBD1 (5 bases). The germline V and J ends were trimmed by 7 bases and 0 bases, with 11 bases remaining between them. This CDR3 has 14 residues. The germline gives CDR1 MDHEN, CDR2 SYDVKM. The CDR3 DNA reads TGTGCCAGCACCTGGGGCACCAGCACAGATACGCAGTATTTT. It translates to CASTWGTSTDTQYF.

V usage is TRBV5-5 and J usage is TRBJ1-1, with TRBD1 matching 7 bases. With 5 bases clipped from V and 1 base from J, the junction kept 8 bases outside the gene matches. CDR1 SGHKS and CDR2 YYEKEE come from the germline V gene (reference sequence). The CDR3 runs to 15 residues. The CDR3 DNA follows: TGTGCCAGCAGAGATACAGGGGCGAGGAACACTGAAGCTTTCTTT. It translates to CASRDTGARNTEAFF.

The CDR3: CASSATGANTEAFF. DNA for the CDR3: TGTGCCAGCTCCGCGACAGGGGCGAACACTGAAGCTTTCTTT. The chain couples TRBV5-4 to TRBJ1-1; 8 positions agree with TRBD1. In germline, CDR1 is SGHNT, CDR2 YYREEE (reference sequence). This CDR3 comprises 14 residues. The V gene end was trimmed by 7 bases and the J gene end by 1 base; junction bases not matched to a gene: 6.

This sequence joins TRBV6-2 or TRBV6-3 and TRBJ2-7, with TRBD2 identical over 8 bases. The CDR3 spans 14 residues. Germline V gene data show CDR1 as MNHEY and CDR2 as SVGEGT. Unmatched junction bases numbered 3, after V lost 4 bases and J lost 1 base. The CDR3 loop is CASSLAGISYEQYF. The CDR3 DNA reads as TGTGCCAGCAGTTTAGCGGGGATTTCCTACGAGCAGTACTTC.

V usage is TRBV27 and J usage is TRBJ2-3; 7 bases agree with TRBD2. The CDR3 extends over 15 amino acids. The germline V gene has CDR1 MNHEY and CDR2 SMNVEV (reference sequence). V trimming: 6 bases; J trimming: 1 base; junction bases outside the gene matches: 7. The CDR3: CASRRTSGGTDTQYF. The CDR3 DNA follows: TGTGCCAGCAGGCGGACCAGCGGGGGCACAGATACGCAGTATTTT.

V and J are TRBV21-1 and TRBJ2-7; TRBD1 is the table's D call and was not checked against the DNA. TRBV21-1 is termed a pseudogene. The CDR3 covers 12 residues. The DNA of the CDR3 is TGTGCCAGCCGTGACAGGGGGACCGAGCAGTACTTC. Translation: CASRDRGTEQYF.

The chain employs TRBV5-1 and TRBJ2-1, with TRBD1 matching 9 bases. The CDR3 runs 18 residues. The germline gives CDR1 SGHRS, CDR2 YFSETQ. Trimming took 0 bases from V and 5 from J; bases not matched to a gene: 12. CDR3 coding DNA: TGCGCCAGCAGCTTGGCACTACGAGGACAGGGGCTTAACAATGAGCAGTTCTTC. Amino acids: CASSLALRGQGLNNEQFF.

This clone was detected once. CDR3 amino acids: CASSLGQGVVTGELFF. CDR3 nucleotide sequence: TGTGCCAGCAGCTTGGGGCAGGGGGTCGTAACCGGGGAGCTGTTTTTT. The V call is TRBV5-6, the J call TRBJ2-2; 7 nucleotides line up with TRBD1. Germline loops: CDR1 SGHDT, CDR2 YYEEEE. V lost 0 bases and J lost 5; bases outside the gene matches: 7. The CDR3 is 16 residues long.

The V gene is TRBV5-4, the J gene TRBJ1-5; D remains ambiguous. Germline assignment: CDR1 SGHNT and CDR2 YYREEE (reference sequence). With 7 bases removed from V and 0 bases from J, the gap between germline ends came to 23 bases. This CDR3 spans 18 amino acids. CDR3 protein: CASGRPTAARISNQPQHF. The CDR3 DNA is TGTGCCAGCGGTCGCCCTACAGCGGCAAGGATTAGCAATCAGCCCCAGCATTTT.

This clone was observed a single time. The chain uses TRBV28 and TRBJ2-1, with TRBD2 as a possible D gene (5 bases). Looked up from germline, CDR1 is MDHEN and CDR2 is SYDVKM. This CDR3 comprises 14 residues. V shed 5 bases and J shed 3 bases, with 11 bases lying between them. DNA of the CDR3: TGTGCCAGCAGTGAGGGCCGATACTACAATGAGCAGTTCTTC. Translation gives CASSEGRYYNEQFF.

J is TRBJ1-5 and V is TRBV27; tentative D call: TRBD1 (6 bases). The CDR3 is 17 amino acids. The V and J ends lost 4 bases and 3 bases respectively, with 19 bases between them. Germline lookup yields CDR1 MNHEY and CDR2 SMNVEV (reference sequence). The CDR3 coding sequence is TGTGCCAGCAGTTCATCGGGGGCCAGGCCTAACAATCAGCCCCAGCATTTT. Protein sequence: CASSSSGARPNNQPQHF.

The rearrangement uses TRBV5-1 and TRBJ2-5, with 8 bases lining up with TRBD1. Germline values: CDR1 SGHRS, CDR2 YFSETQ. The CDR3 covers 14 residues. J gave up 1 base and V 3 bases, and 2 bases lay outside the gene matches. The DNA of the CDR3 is TGCGCCAGCAGCTGGGGGACAGGCCAAGAGACCCAGTACTTC. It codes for CASSWGTGQETQYF.

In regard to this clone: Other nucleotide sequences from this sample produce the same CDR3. The CDR3 loop reads CSATNTGELFF. The CDR3 nucleotides read TGCAGTGCCACTAACACCGGGGAGCTGTTTTTT. This chain connects TRBV20-1 to TRBJ2-2; D is unclear. Germline CDR1 DFQATT, CDR2 SNEGSKA (reference sequence). The germline V and J ends were trimmed by 6 bases and 2 bases, with 4 bases remaining between them. The CDR3 sequence is 11 residues long.